These 7 T cell receptor beta chains share one sample of origin, sequenced in a study of Graves' ophthalmopathy and Graves' hyperthyroidism (dated by TCRdb to the late 2010s). Data came from an Illumina HiSeq 2000. For repertoire sequencing, the TCR beta CDR3 regions were amplified from RNA transcripts. The first round of RT-PCR was done with HTBI primers and the Qiagen OneStep RT-PCR kit, and was followed by a second round of multiplex PCR, then size selection and purification. Through fastp at Q25 and MiXCR, TCRdb rebuilt clones from the public reads, retaining in-frame beta chains. Each CDR3 protein appears once, grouped with its most common genes and DNA. This sample holds roughly 600,000 distinct CDR3 sequences; roughly 40% were observed only once. The ten largest account for about 4.1% of the sample. Material for sequencing was peripheral blood or thyroid tissue (not recorded which). These receptors all stem from an adult man with Graves' hyperthyroidism.

The rearrangement links TRBV19 to TRBJ1-2; weak D call: TRBD1 (6 bases). Germline CDR1 is LNHDA and CDR2 is SQIVND (reference sequence). This CDR3 spans 17 amino acids. V was trimmed by 3 bases and J by 1 base, leaving 18 bases between them. The CDR3 spells CASSILVQGPVNYGYTF. The CDR3 coding sequence is TGTGCCAGTAGTATTCTGGTACAGGGACCGGTTAACTATGGCTACACCTTC. Combining the CDR3 with reference TRBV19 and TRBJ1-2 gives the whole variable domain DGGITQSPKYLFRKEGQNVTLSCEQNLNHDAMYWYRQDPGQGLRLIYYSQIVNDFQKGDIAEGYSVSREKKESFPLTVTSAQKNPTAFYLCASSILVQGPVNYGYTFGSGTRLTVV.

V and J are TRBV20-1 and TRBJ1-1, with D possibly TRBD1 on 5 matching bases. The length of the CDR3 is 16 residues. Germline CDR1 DFQATT, CDR2 SNEGSKA (reference sequence). Trimming stripped 1 base from V and 1 base from J, with 16 bases between. The CDR3 protein is CSARGGGLDANTEAFF. DNA for the CDR3: TGCAGTGCTAGAGGGGGGGGGTTGGATGCGAACACTGAAGCTTTCTTT.

This chain uses TRBV3-1 with TRBJ2-5; 11 nucleotides align to TRBD2. CDR1 and CDR2 (germline): LGHDT, YNNKEL (reference sequence). The CDR3 runs to 15 residues. J gave up 9 bases and V 4 bases, and 10 bases lay outside the gene matches. Here the CDR3 reads CASSPKLAGGPPQYF. CDR3 bases: TGTGCCAGCAGCCCAAAATTAGCGGGGGGGCCTCCCCAGTACTTC.

The chain is built from TRBV20-1 and TRBJ1-5; D might be TRBD1 (5 bases). The V end was cut by 5 bases, the J end by 5 bases, with 13 bases between. The CDR3 is 13 amino acids. Germline V lookup: CDR1 DFQATT, CDR2 SNEGSKA (reference sequence). CDR3 sequence: CSAVRDRDQPQHF. CDR3 DNA sequence: TGCAGTGCTGTCCGGGACCGAGATCAGCCCCAGCATTTT.

This clonotype was seen at least ten times. The gene calls are TRBV7-9 and TRBJ2-7; TRBD2 matches at 9 bases. Losses at the gene ends were 3 bases for V and 3 bases for J; bases not matched to a gene: 6. Germline CDR1 is SEHNR and CDR2 is FQNEAQ (reference sequence). The CDR3 contains 15 residues. The CDR3 DNA reads as TGTGCCAGCAGCTTTTCGACTAGCGGCATCTACGAGCAGTACTTC. This codes for CASSFSTSGIYEQYF. Full variable domain (missing parts from reference TRBV7-9 and TRBJ2-7): DTGVSQNPRHKITKRGQNVTFRCDPISEHNRLYWYRQTLGQGPEFLTYFQNEAQLEKSRLLSDRFSAERPKGSFSTLEIQRTEQGDSAMYLCASSFSTSGIYEQYFGPGTRLTVT.

This clonotype was seen ten or more times. The chain carries TRBV20-1 and TRBJ1-6; D is unresolved. Per the germline V gene, CDR1 is DFQATT and CDR2 is SNEGSKA (reference sequence). CDR3 length: 16 amino acids. V lost 0 bases and J lost 9, with 18 bases in between. The CDR3 sequence is CSARDPIETKISPLHF. The CDR3 DNA follows: TGCAGTGCTAGAGACCCTATAGAAACTAAAATTTCACCCCTCCACTTT.

Concerning this clonotype itself: A much larger clone differs by one base, so this may be a read error. The chain is built from TRBV20-1 and TRBJ2-7; D could derive from TRBD1 or TRBD2 (6 bases each). The ends were cut back, 2 bases at V and 7 bases at J, with 24 bases in the middle. The CDR3 is 16 residues long. Germline assignment: CDR1 DFQATT and CDR2 SNEGSKA (reference sequence). CDR3 nucleotides: TGCAGTGCTAGACCTTCCTTTAGCGGAATAGGGGGTGAGCAGTACTTC. This translates into CSARPSFSGIGGEQYF.